The clone carrying this T cell receptor (beta chain) was found a few times. The antigen remains unidentified. The source of the sample is a study of T cell repertoires in cytomegalovirus infection. Study-level background: Carrying CMV and the relevant HLA type showed in public TCR beta signatures. Whole-study results and caveats: Individuals carrying CMV plus the relevant HLA were identified by cumulative frequency of public TCR beta families. Within the response measured ex vivo, HLA-C-restricted CMV-specific TCR beta clonotypes were dominant.

Each CDR3 protein gets one entry after TCRdb re-called the reads with MiXCR. The sample lists about 310,000 distinct CDR3 sequences, roughly a tenth occurring once. V dropped 3 bases and J dropped 6 bases, with 12 bases sitting between them. Germline CDR1 and CDR2: LNHDA and SQIVND (reference sequence). The CDR3 runs to 14 residues. The chain couples TRBV19 to TRBJ2-4; D might be TRBD1 or TRBD2, each matching 5 bases. This receptor was taken from a human donor in good health (CMV status not recorded). Some clones in this sample may be carry-over from other donors' samples. The material sequenced was PBMCs. This CDR3 reads CASSIPGGGNIQYF. In DNA, the CDR3 is TGTGCCAGTAGTATCCCAGGTGGGGGAAACATTCAGTACTTC.